This TCR beta chain was captured by sequencing in a study of CD8 T cells in Susac syndrome. An input of about 0.5 to 1 ug of RNA was subjected to reverse transcription using random hexamers. TCRdb redid the calling of the immunoSEQ multiplex PCR reads with MiXCR, one entry per CDR3 protein. The data show around 170,000 distinct CDR3 sequences, about 94% seen once. As judged by recently defined diagnostic criteria, patients with Susac syndrome had definite or probable disease. Germline V CDR1 and CDR2: SGHTA, FQGNSA. V was trimmed by 5 bases and J by 4 bases, leaving 16 bases between them. This CDR3 is built from 15 residues.

The specimen was CD4+ T cells from PBMCs. The sequence was obtained from a human donor with Susac syndrome. The V call is TRBV7-2, the J call TRBJ2-3; TRBD2 is a possible D gene (7 bases). CDR3 sequence (DNA): TGTGCCAGCAGCCCAGGACTAGGGGGAGCAGATACGCAGTATTTT. Amino acids: CASSPGLGGADTQYF.